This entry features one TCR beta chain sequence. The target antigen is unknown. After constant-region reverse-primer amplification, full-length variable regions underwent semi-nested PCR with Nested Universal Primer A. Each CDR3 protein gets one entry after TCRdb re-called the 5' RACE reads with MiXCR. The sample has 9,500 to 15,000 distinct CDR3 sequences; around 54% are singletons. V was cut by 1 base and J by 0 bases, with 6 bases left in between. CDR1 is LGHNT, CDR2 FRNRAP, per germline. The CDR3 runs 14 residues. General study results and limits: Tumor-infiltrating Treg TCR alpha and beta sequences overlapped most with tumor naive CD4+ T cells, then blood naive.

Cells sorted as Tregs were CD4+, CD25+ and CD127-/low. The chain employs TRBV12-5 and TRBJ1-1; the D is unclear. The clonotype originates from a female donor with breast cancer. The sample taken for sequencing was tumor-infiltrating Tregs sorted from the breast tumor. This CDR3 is CASGLGSLNTEAFF. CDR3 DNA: TGTGCTAGTGGTTTGGGCAGTCTGAACACTGAAGCTTTCTTT.